This paragraph reports one TCR beta chain. What it binds is unknown. With only one base between it and a far larger clone, this is likely a read error. These data come from a study of CD8+ T cells in alopecia areata. Regarding the study as a whole: Sequence data from scalp samples additionally include resident alphabeta T cells of normal skin. Scalp clonality, together with expanded CD8+ clones among the top 100, fell significantly with tofacitinib.

cDNA prepared by RNA extraction and subsequent reverse transcription served as the template for sequencing. Here immunoSEQ multiplex PCR was the method, and the copy in TCRdb shows in-frame clones only, minus some. The sample yields approximately 65,000 clones, roughly 50% seen once. The CDR3 length is 14 residues. In germline, CDR1 is SGHDN, CDR2 FVKESK. Trimming stripped 4 bases from V and 4 bases from J, with 12 bases between. Specified treatment: oral pan-JAK inhibitor, 5-10 mg twice daily. Cell sorting was applied to PBMCs, and CD4+ and CD8+ T cells were collected. This material consisted of CD8+ T cells sorted from blood, taken around week 37, from a patient treated with tofacitinib. The sequence derives from a human donor with alopecia areata. The chain links TRBV14 to TRBJ2-3; TRBD1 might be the D (7 bases). The CDR3 spells CASSPGGRSDTQYF. CDR3 bases: TGTGCCAGCAGCCCAGGGGGGAGATCAGATACGCAGTATTTT.